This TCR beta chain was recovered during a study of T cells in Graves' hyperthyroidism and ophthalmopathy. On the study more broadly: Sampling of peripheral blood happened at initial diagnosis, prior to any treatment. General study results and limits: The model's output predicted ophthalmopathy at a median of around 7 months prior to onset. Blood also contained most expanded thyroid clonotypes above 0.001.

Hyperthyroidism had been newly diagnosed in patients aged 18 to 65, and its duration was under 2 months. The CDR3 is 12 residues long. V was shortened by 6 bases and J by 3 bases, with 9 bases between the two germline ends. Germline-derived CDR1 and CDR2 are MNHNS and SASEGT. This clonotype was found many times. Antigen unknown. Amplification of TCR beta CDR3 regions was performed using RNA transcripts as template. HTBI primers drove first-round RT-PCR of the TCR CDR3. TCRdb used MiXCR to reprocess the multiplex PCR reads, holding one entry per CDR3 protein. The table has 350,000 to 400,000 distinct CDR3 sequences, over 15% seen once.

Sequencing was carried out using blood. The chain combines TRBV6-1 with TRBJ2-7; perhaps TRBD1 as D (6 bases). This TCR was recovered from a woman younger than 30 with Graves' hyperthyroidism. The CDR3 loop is CASRNRVYEQYF. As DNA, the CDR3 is TGTGCCAGCAGGAACAGGGTCTACGAGCAGTACTTC.